This T cell receptor beta chain was obtained from a study of beta chain features in type 1 diabetes. For the study at large: Across all samples, over 85 million sorted cells were examined. General study results and limits: For patients, the naive, central memory and Treg TCRB repertoires appeared more alike than for healthy donors. Junctions at VDJ sites from type 1 diabetes patients had fewer insertions and more deletions. Among all four CD4+ subsets, Type 1 diabetes patients had TCRB CDR3s that were moderately but significantly shorter. Any role of HLA type in TCRB rearrangement remained unresolved here.

The investigators reverse transcribed all of the isolated RNA, so they sequenced expressed TCRB transcripts. Libraries were prepared by immunoSEQ multiplex PCR; TCRdb keeps only in-frame clonotypes and omits some of them. The table has under 300,000 clones, roughly 22% seen once. On this clone itself: Its antigen remains unknown.

V was pared by 4 bases and J by 10 bases, with 21 bases between. Germline values: CDR1 SGHNT, CDR2 YYREEE (reference sequence). The CDR3 loop spans 15 amino acids. This sequence joins TRBV5-4 and TRBJ2-1; D might be TRBD2 (6 bases). The TCR originated in a middle-aged woman with type 1 diabetes. Source material: naive CD4+ T cells from blood. CDR3 nucleotides: TGTGCCAGCAGCGGACCGGGACTTTTGAAGGGGGAGCAGTTCTTC. Protein: CASSGPGLLKGEQFF.